This T cell receptor beta chain appears in the sequencing data of a study of beta chain features in type 1 diabetes. Whole-study results and caveats: VDJ junctions from patients with type 1 diabetes contained fewer insertions and more deletions. For TCRB rearrangement, an influence of HLA type remained unresolved here. Moderate but significant shortening of TCRB CDR3s was recorded in all four CD4+ subsets from Type 1 diabetes patients.

The study reverse transcribed the entire isolated RNA, so it sequenced expressed TCRB transcripts. Clones were sequenced by immunoSEQ multiplex PCR, and TCRdb holds only the in-frame ones, with some missing. The data contain about 930,000 clones, about a sixth of them singletons. As concerns this clone: The target antigen is unknown. Other DNA sequences in the sample encode the same CDR3.

CDR3 length equals 14 residues. V lost 0 bases and J 0 bases, leaving 5 bases between the germline ends. Germline CDR1 is SGDLS and CDR2 is YYNGEE. This chain uses TRBV9 with TRBJ2-3; D is undetermined. The specimen was naive CD4+ T cells from blood. This TCR came from a woman under 30 in good health. CDR3 residues: CASSVVSSTDTQYF. The CDR3 bases are TGTGCCAGCAGCGTAGTTAGTAGCACAGATACGCAGTATTTT.